One sample yielded the 17 T cell receptor beta chains listed below, sequenced in a study of glioma-infiltrating T cells. The iRepertoire nested amplicon-rescue multiplex PCR amplified TCR alpha and beta CDR3s from RNA. TCRdb reanalysed the multiplex PCR reads using MiXCR and keeps one entry per CDR3 protein. The table lists some 110,000 distinct CDR3 sequences, more than 20% of them singletons. Source material: glioma tissue, nonneoplastic brain tissue, or PBMCs (not recorded which). These receptors were taken from a human donor with low-grade glioma or glioblastoma, undergoing nonglioma brain surgery, or in good health (not recorded which).

With regard to this clonotype: This CDR3 fails to terminate in the conserved phenylalanine or tryptophan, so it likely reflects a read error. The rearrangement uses TRBV6-6 and TRBJ1-1, with no clear D. V was clipped by 7 bases and J by 2 bases, with 14 bases between them. Germline V gives CDR1 MNHNY, CDR2 SVGAGI (reference sequence). The CDR3 consists of 14 residues. The DNA of the CDR3 is TGTGCCAGCATGAGGCTCCAGGAAAACACTGAAGCTTTCCTT. Amino acid sequence: CASMRLQENTEAFL.

Ten or more counts support this clonotype. The chain couples TRBV20-1 to TRBJ2-1, with 12 positions matching TRBD2. Germline V gene lookup returns CDR1 DFQATT and CDR2 SNEGSKA (reference sequence). J was trimmed by 5 bases and V by 2 bases; bases with no gene match: 19. The CDR3 sequence is 20 residues long. Here the CDR3 DNA reads TGCAGTGCTAGAATTCCCCGGACTAGCGGGAACCTCAGAGGGAACAATGAGCAGTTCTTC. As protein: CSARIPRTSGNLRGNNEQFF.

This clonotype was counted only a few times. A read error is possible here, since a much larger clone lies one base away. This chain joins TRBV27 and TRBJ2-6, with no clear D. The CDR3 contains 13 residues. Germline V CDR1 and CDR2: MNHEY, SMNVEV (reference sequence). The CDR3 bases are TGTGCCTGCAGTCACTCTGGGGCCAACGTCCTGACTTTC. This gives the protein CACSHSGANVLTF.

For this clonotype: Being one base from a much bigger clone, this may be a read error. The CDR3 ends on some other residue instead of the conserved phenylalanine or tryptophan, so this is likely a read error. The chain employs TRBV6-1 and TRBJ2-7; 11 positions match TRBD2. The V and J ends lost 6 bases and 4 bases, in that order; junction bases with no gene match: 8. The germline CDR1 and CDR2 sequences are MNHNS and SASEGT. The CDR3 extends over 15 amino acids. In DNA form, the CDR3 reads TGTGCCAGCAGAGGTCTAGCGGGAGGAGAATACGAGCAGTACTCC. Its protein product is CASRGLAGGEYEQYS.

This clonotype was seen many times. In DNA, the CDR3 is TGTGCCAGCTCACCAGAGCGGGAGTCCCGCGAGCAGTACTTC. This gives the protein CASSPERESREQYF. The V gene is TRBV18, the J gene TRBJ2-7, with 8 positions matching TRBD2. Trimming removed 2 bases from V and 6 bases from J; junction bases left unmatched: 6. Germline values: CDR1 KGHSH, CDR2 LQKENI. The CDR3 totals 14 residues.

Ten or more counts support this clonotype. The chain joins TRBV6-1 to TRBJ2-3, with TRBD2 identical over 7 bases. The ends lost 8 bases at V and 0 bases at J; junction bases unmatched: 5. Looked up from germline, CDR1 is MNHNS and CDR2 is SASEGT. The CDR3 has 14 amino acids. CDR3 nucleotides: TGTGCCAGCGCTAGCGGCGCTAGCACAGATACGCAGTATTTT. Its translation: CASASGASTDTQYF.

This clonotype was counted many times. The chain links TRBV6-1 to TRBJ2-2; D call uncertain. The CDR3 consists of 14 residues. V lost 5 bases to trimming and J lost 6 bases, with 13 bases between them. Germline V gives CDR1 MNHNS, CDR2 SASEGT. CDR3 coding DNA: TGTGCCAGCAGTTATGGGTCGAGTGCCGGGGAGCTGTTTTTT. Translated, it gives CASSYGSSAGELFF.

This clonotype was picked up one time. A read error may explain this, as a much larger clone is one base away. The chain employs TRBV24-1 and TRBJ2-3; a weak D match, TRBD2 (5 bases). Trimming stripped 4 bases from V and 5 bases from J, with 21 bases between. Germline loops: CDR1 KGHDR, CDR2 SFDVKD. The CDR3 runs to 17 residues. This CDR3 is CATSDPRRAEIKDTQYF. CDR3 nucleotides: TGTGCCACCAGTGACCCCCGCCGAGCGGAGATCAAAGATACGCAGTATTTT.

This clonotype turned up a few times. This may stem from a read error, because a much larger clone lies one nucleotide away. As the CDR3 is not closed by the conserved phenylalanine or tryptophan, this likely results from a read error. The chain is built from TRBV6-2 or TRBV6-3 and TRBJ2-1; maybe TRBD2 (6 bases). This CDR3 spans 15 amino acids. Germline CDR1 is MNHEY and CDR2 is SVGEGT. The V end lost 0 bases, the J end lost 8 bases, and 14 bases lay between the germline ends. The CDR3 spells CASSYSLAIGHEQFL. CDR3 DNA: TGTGCCAGCAGTTACTCTCTAGCGATTGGGCATGAGCAGTTCCTC.

On this clonotype: A read error may be the cause here, since a much bigger clone is one base away. The gene calls are TRBV7-9 and TRBJ2-1, with no clear D. CDR1 is SEHNR, CDR2 FQNEAQ, per germline (reference sequence). CDR3 size: 13 residues. Trimming removed 6 bases from V and 5 bases from J, with 11 bases in between. In DNA, the CDR3 is TGTGCCAGCAGATTCCCGTTAGACAATGAGCAGTTCTTC. Its protein is CASRFPLDNEQFF.

This clonotype came up many times. This chain connects TRBV12-5 to TRBJ2-1, with D perhaps given as TRBD1 or TRBD2 (5 bases each). CDR3 length: 17 amino acids. V dropped 0 bases and J dropped 0 bases, with 12 bases sitting between them. Germline V gene sequence: CDR1 LGHNT, CDR2 FRNRAP. DNA for the CDR3: TGTGCTAGTGGTTTGGTACCGGGGCAGAGCTCCTACAATGAGCAGTTCTTC. This codes for CASGLVPGQSSYNEQFF.

This clonotype was picked up many times. This chain links TRBV18 with TRBJ2-7, with 8 nucleotides matching TRBD1. V lost 2 bases to trimming and J lost 4 bases; unmatched junction nucleotides: 7. From germline, CDR1 is KGHSH and CDR2 LQKENI. The CDR3 spans 15 residues. The CDR3 region is CASSPGDRLAYEQYF. The CDR3 DNA is TGTGCCAGCTCACCAGGGGACAGGCTCGCTTACGAGCAGTACTTC.

There are many counts of this clonotype. The chain links TRBV19 to TRBJ2-3; D ambiguous. Deletions cut 1 base from V and 6 bases from J, with 8 bases between. Per the germline V gene, CDR1 is LNHDA and CDR2 is SQIVND (reference sequence). This CDR3 region has 13 residues. CDR3 bases: TGTGCCAGTAGTATAGGCACGCGGGATACGCAGTATTTT. It is translated as CASSIGTRDTQYF.

This clonotype was detected ten times or more. The chain combines TRBV20-1 with TRBJ2-4, with 7 positions matching TRBD2. Unmatched junction bases numbered 10, after V lost 6 bases and J lost 2 bases. The germline V gene encodes CDR1 DFQATT and CDR2 SNEGSKA (reference sequence). This CDR3 is built from 15 residues. The CDR3 nucleotides read TGCAGTGCCCCTAGCGGAACCCTACCCAAAAACATTCAGTACTTC. Translating it yields CSAPSGTLPKNIQYF.

The V gene is TRBV29-1, the J gene TRBJ2-1; TRBD2 matches 10 bases. This CDR3 has 13 residues. Germline CDR1 and CDR2: SQVTM and ANQGSEA. The ends lost 3 bases at V and 10 bases at J; junction bases unmatched: 6. In DNA form, the CDR3 reads TGCAGCGTTGATAGGGGGACTAGCGACGAGCAGTTCTTC. Its translation: CSVDRGTSDEQFF.

This clonotype was recorded at least ten times. This sequence joins TRBV6-1 and TRBJ1-1; D remains ambiguous. The V end was cut by 3 bases, the J end by 2 bases, with 7 bases between. The CDR3 loop spans 13 amino acids. CDR1 MNHNS and CDR2 SASEGT come from the germline V gene. The CDR3 DNA reads as TGTGCCAGCAGTGAGCCGGGAAACACTGAAGCTTTCTTT. Residues: CASSEPGNTEAFF.

The chain joins TRBV4-2 to TRBJ2-7, with D perhaps assigned TRBD1 or TRBD2 (5 bases each). Germline CDR1 LGHNA, CDR2 YNFKEQ. V was clipped by 0 bases and J by 4 bases, with 10 bases between them. This CDR3 region has 14 residues. Here the CDR3 reads CASSQEMGEYEQYF. In DNA, the CDR3 is TGTGCCAGCAGCCAAGAAATGGGGGAGTACGAGCAGTACTTC.